Shown below are 18 T cell receptor beta chains from a single sample sequenced in a study of blood T cells in healthy people across ages. Next came a second PCR, run for about 7 to 12 cycles, which used a sample-barcoded 5' primer along with a J-beta primer mix. TCRdb reprocessed the 5' RACE reads via MiXCR and lists one record per CDR3 protein. The top ten hold approximately 11% of the sample, which has under 2 million distinct CDR3 sequences, roughly 30% seen once. Sequences were obtained from blood. These receptors originate from a woman in her thirties in good health.

J is TRBJ2-7 and V is TRBV18; D is possibly TRBD1 (6 bases). Germline-derived CDR1 and CDR2 are KGHSH and LQKENI. V lost 3 bases and J 6 bases, leaving 18 bases between the germline ends. This CDR3 contains 15 residues. As DNA, the CDR3 is TGTGCCAGCTCACCCCCTACAGGGTTGGTGGGCGAGCAGTACTTC. This codes for CASSPPTGLVGEQYF.

This clonotype was seen only a few times. The genes are TRBV7-7 and TRBJ2-3; no clear D. This CDR3 comprises 16 residues. The germline gives CDR1 SSHAT, CDR2 FNYEAQ (reference sequence). V lost 1 base, J lost 1 base, and 12 bases lay in between. The CDR3 bases are TGTGCCAGCAGCTTAGGTTCCAGCGAAGGCACAGATACGCAGTATTTT. Translating gives CASSLGSSEGTDTQYF.

The rearrangement uses TRBV6-2 or TRBV6-3 and TRBJ2-7; TRBD1 might be the D (6 bases). The CDR3 runs to 11 residues. V lost 7 bases, J lost 5 bases, and 9 bases lay in between. Germline-derived CDR1 and CDR2 are MNHEY and SVGEGT. CDR3 sequence (DNA): TGTGCCAGCACCCAGGGGAACGAGCAGTACTTC. Amino acid sequence: CASTQGNEQYF.

The chain joins TRBV28 to TRBJ1-1; tentatively, D is TRBD1 (5 bases). The V end lost 10 bases, the J end lost 4 bases, and 10 bases lay between the germline ends. In germline, CDR1 is MDHEN, CDR2 SYDVKM. This CDR3 is built from 11 residues. CDR3 in DNA: TGTGCCACAAGACAGCTCACTGAAGCTTTCTTT. Its translation is CATRQLTEAFF.

The chain couples TRBV20-1 to TRBJ2-5; tentative D call: TRBD1 (5 bases). The V gene's germline CDR1 is DFQATT and CDR2 SNEGSKA (reference sequence). The V gene lost 4 bases and the J gene lost 0 bases, with 6 bases spanning the gap. The CDR3 spans 12 residues. The CDR3 sequence is CSATQDQETQYF. CDR3 nucleotides: TGCAGTGCTACACAGGACCAAGAGACCCAGTACTTC.

DNA of the CDR3: TGTGCCAGCAGCTTAGCAGGGGGGAACTCTGGGGCCAACGTCCTGACTTTC. Translating gives CASSLAGGNSGANVLTF. V usage is TRBV7-6 and J usage is TRBJ2-6; possibly TRBD1 or TRBD2 for D (6 bases each). Trimming removed 0 bases at V and 0 bases at J, with 9 bases between. There are 17 residues in the CDR3. CDR1 SGHVS and CDR2 FNYEAQ come from the germline V gene.

This clonotype has only a few counts. The chain joins TRBV7-3 to TRBJ2-3, with D perhaps matching TRBD2 (6 bases). V shed 5 bases and J shed 5 bases, with 20 bases lying between them. This CDR3 contains 16 residues. CDR1 is SGHTA, CDR2 FQGTGA, per germline. DNA for the CDR3: TGTGCCAGCAGCCTCCGACGGGGACTCGGGGGAGATACGCAGTATTTT. Residues: CASSLRRGLGGDTQYF.

The chain uses TRBV10-3 and TRBJ2-7, with 8 nucleotides matching TRBD2. The germline CDR1 and CDR2 sequences are ENHRY and SYGVKD. Trimming took 5 bases from V and 5 from J; bases not matched to a gene: 8. CDR3 length: 14 residues. The CDR3 nucleotides read TGTGCCATCAGTCCGGGTAGCGGGAAGGACGAGCAGTACTTC. Its translation: CAISPGSGKDEQYF.

The chain links TRBV29-1 to TRBJ1-2; D is unclear. CDR1 SQVTM and CDR2 ANQGSEA come from the germline V gene. The CDR3 runs 14 residues. Trimming pared 2 bases from V and 7 bases from J, leaving 17 bases between. The CDR3 loop is CSVESERAGCGYTF. The CDR3 DNA is TGCAGCGTTGAATCCGAGCGAGCAGGCTGTGGCTACACCTTC.

This clonotype occurred a few times. The chain recombines TRBV29-1 with TRBJ1-2, with 8 nucleotides matching TRBD1. With 7 bases clipped from V and 5 bases from J, the junction kept 9 bases outside the gene matches. The CDR3 is 13 residues long. Germline V lookup: CDR1 SQVTM, CDR2 ANQGSEA. CDR3 sequence: CSDAPGQEYGYTF. The CDR3 bases are TGCAGCGACGCACCGGGACAGGAATATGGCTACACCTTC.

This clonotype was seen more than once but under ten times. The chain links TRBV30 to TRBJ2-5; D may be TRBD2 (5 bases). CDR1 GTSNPN and CDR2 SVGIG come from the germline V gene (reference sequence). This CDR3 spans 13 amino acids. Between the trimmed V and J ends, which lost 8 bases and 11 bases, there was a span of 24 bases. The CDR3: CAGTLDRVREQYF. DNA for the CDR3: TGTGCCGGAACTTTAGATAGGGTGAGGGAGCAGTACTTC.

This clonotype showed up just a few times. Relative to the germline gene, one junction end is altered; a read error may explain this. This chain joins TRBV20-1 and TRBJ2-5; TRBD2 aligns across 9 bases. The germline V gene encodes CDR1 DFQATT and CDR2 SNEGSKA (reference sequence). The CDR3 runs to 15 residues. CDR3 sequence (DNA): TGCAGTTGCCCTAGCGGGATAACACGGCAAGGGACCCAGTACTTC. Its translation: CSCPSGITRQGTQYF.

This clonotype was observed a handful of times. V gene TRBV7-6 combines with J gene TRBJ2-5; 14 positions agree with TRBD2. The V gene end was trimmed by 0 bases and the J gene end by 5 bases; junction bases not matched to a gene: 2. This CDR3 region has 16 residues. CDR1 SGHVS and CDR2 FNYEAQ come from the germline V gene. In DNA form, the CDR3 reads TGTGCCAGCAGCTTAGCCGGGACTAGCGGGGGTGAGACCCAGTACTTC. It translates to CASSLAGTSGGETQYF. Supplemented by reference TRBV7-6 and TRBJ2-5, the full variable domain reads GAGVSQSPRYKVTKRGQDVALRCDPISGHVSLYWYRQALGQGPEFLTYFNYEAQQDKSGLPNDRFSAERPEGSISTLTIQRTEQRDSAMYRCASSLAGTSGGETQYFGPGTRLLVL.

This chain joins TRBV18 and TRBJ2-5; D not resolved. This CDR3 region has 13 residues. V dropped 4 bases and J dropped 4 bases, with 10 bases sitting between them. Germline V CDR1 and CDR2: KGHSH, LQKENI. The CDR3 loop reads CASSRADGETQYF. CDR3 nucleotide sequence: TGTGCCAGCTCACGTGCGGACGGAGAGACCCAGTACTTC.

This chain uses TRBV7-9 with TRBJ2-7, with a tentative D call TRBD1 (6 bases). This CDR3 region has 13 residues. Trimming left V 5 bases short and J 7 bases short, with 15 bases between. CDR1 and CDR2 (germline): SEHNR, FQNEAQ (reference sequence). This chain's CDR3 is CASSVQGSREQYF. CDR3 DNA sequence: TGTGCCAGCAGCGTGCAGGGGTCTAGGGAGCAGTACTTC.

This clonotype has only a few counts. The chain has TRBV18 and TRBJ2-5; D not certain. This CDR3 has 14 amino acids. The V end was cut by 0 bases, the J end by 4 bases, with 9 bases between. Germline V lookup: CDR1 KGHSH, CDR2 LQKENI. CDR3 protein: CASSPPAQTETQYF. CDR3 nucleotides: TGTGCCAGCTCACCACCGGCACAGACAGAGACCCAGTACTTC.

This clonotype occurred a few times. The chain uses TRBV29-1 and TRBJ2-3; maybe TRBD2 (7 bases). This CDR3 has 15 residues. V dropped 5 bases and J dropped 0 bases, with 15 bases sitting between them. Germline-derived CDR1 and CDR2 are SQVTM and ANQGSEA. The CDR3 DNA reads as TGCAGCGTTCGCGGGGGCCAAATCAGCACAGATACGCAGTATTTT. Translating it yields CSVRGGQISTDTQYF.

This clonotype came up a few times. This chain uses TRBV7-8 with TRBJ2-5; TRBD2 matches at 9 bases. The CDR3 totals 15 residues. V shed 2 bases, J shed 11 bases, and the junction held 12 bases outside the gene matches. CDR1 is SGHVS, CDR2 FQNEAQ, per germline. Written as DNA, the CDR3 is TGTGCCAGCAGCTTAAGTAGGGAGCGGGGGGAAGAGCAGTACTTC. This translates into CASSLSRERGEEQYF.